This entry is about one TCR beta chain. Its antigen specificity is not known. The record has no base qualities; no much larger clone is one base away. Trimming at the junction amounts to 0 bases on V and 3 bases on J, and the germline ends lie 10 bases apart. Including the terminal cysteine and valine, the CDR3 comprises 14 residues. Only the CDR3 DNA stays, 42 bases, in frame from base 1. From a lookup of the germline V gene, CDR1 and CDR2 are SGHRS and YFSETQ. The sample comes from a study of blood T cell repertoires in COVID-19 (dated by TCRdb to between 2020 and 2021). Turning to the overall study: The collaborator samples originated in the United States, Italy and Spain and spanned the acute and convalescent phases of COVID-19. The material from the prospective study consisted of cDNA or gDNA derived from T cells, B-cell-depleted T cells, or PBMCs. Subjects who had been exposed to COVID-19, were actively infected with it, or had recovered from it provided the deeply sampled blood TCRbeta repertoires that made up the dataset. The repertoires were released in a freely available public database meant as a resource for research on the immune response to SARS-CoV-2. The samples were drawn from the first 160 participants of the ongoing ImmuneRACE study and from 1,200 or so subjects provided by 6 global collaborators. A de-identified subject ID, COVID-19 status, age in years and sex were almost always included in the sample metadata. Where available, HLA class I and class II types were obtained from metadata supplied by the sample provider rather than from assay-based typing. Study-wide findings and limitations: Clinical and demographic metadata were provided uncurated, with the amount varying by source and participant.

TCRbeta CDR3 regions were amplified from genomic DNA by means of the immunoSEQ Assay, a bias-controlled multiplex PCR. As for the original processing: The number of nucleated cells in each sample was estimated by amplification of reference gene primers within the assay. Sequence reads were collapsed and filtered to measure the absolute abundance of every unique TCRbeta CDR3 rearrangement. For each sample, productive Simpson clonality was calculated as the square root of Simpson's diversity index over productive rearrangements. The immuneACCESS repertoire file appears here via TCRdb, limited to in-frame rearrangements. These files lack a portion of the clones; in checked studies, under half of the deficit traces to unresolved V genes, and the cause of the others is not known. Clonal size and the V and J genes are those of that table, whereas D and trimming came from the DNA. The sample records about 150,000 clones, 60% to 85% of which are singletons. The ten largest account for roughly 15% of the sample.

The collaborating institutions used their own protocols to collect whole blood in K2EDTA tubes. For TCRbeta analysis, collaborators shipped samples as frozen whole blood, isolated PBMCs, or DNA extracted from either of those sample types. This clonotype was sampled from a man aged 50-60 years with acute or convalescent COVID-19. The sequenced sample was peripheral blood. This chain joins TRBV5-1 to TRBJ2-7; the D gene lacks a confident call. The nucleotides are TGCGCCAGCAGCTTGGCTCCAGGCTTCTACGAGCAGTACGTC. It translates as CASSLAPGFYEQYV.